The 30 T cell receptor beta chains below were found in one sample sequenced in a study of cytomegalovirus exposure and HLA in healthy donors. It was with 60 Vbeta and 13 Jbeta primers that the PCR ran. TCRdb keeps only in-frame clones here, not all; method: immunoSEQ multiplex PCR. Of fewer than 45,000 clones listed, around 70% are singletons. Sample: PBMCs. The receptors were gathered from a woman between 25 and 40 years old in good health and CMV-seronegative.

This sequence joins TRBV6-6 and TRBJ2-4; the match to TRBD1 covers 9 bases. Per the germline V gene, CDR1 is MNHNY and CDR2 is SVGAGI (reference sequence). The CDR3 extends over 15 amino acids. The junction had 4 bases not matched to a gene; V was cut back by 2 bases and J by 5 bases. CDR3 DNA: TGTGCCAGCAGTTACCGGGGGACAGGGCAAAACATTCAGTACTTC. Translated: CASSYRGTGQNIQYF.

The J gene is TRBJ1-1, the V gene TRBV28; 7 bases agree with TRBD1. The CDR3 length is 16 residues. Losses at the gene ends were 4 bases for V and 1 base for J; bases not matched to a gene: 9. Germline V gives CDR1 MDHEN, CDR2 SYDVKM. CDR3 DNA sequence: TGTGCCAGCAGTTATTCGACAGGGAGCGGGAACACTGAAGCTTTCTTT. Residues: CASSYSTGSGNTEAFF. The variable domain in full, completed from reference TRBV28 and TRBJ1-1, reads DVKVTQSSRYLVKRTGEKVFLECVQDMDHENMFWYRQDPGLGLRLIYFSYDVKMKEKGDIPEGYSVSREKKERFSLILESASTNQTSMYLCASSYSTGSGNTEAFFGQGTRLTVV.

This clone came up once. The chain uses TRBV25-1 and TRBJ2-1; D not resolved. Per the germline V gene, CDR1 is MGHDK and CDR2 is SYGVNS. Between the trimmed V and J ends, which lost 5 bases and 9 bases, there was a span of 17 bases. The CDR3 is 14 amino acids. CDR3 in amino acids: CASSLGQEVPEQFF. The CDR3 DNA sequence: TGTGCCAGCAGTCTTGGGCAGGAAGTGCCTGAGCAGTTCTTC.

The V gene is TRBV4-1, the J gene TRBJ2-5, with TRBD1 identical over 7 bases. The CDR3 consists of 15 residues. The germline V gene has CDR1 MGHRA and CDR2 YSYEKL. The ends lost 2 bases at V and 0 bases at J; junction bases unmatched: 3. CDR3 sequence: CASSQMGTDQETQYF. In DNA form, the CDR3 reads TGCGCCAGCAGCCAAATGGGGACAGACCAAGAGACCCAGTACTTC.

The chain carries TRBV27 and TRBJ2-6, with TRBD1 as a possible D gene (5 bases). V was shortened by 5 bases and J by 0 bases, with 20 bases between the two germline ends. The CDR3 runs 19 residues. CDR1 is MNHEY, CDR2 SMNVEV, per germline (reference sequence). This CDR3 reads CASSGRDLTFDSGANVLTF. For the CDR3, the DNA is TGTGCCAGCAGTGGCAGGGATCTGACTTTCGACTCTGGGGCCAACGTCCTGACTTTC.

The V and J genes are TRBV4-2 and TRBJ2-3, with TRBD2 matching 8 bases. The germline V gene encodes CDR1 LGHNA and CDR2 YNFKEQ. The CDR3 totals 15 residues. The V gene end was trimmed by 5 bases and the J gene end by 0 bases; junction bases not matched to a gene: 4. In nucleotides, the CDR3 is TGTGCCAGCAGCATACTAGCGGCTAGCACAGATACGCAGTATTTT. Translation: CASSILAASTDTQYF.

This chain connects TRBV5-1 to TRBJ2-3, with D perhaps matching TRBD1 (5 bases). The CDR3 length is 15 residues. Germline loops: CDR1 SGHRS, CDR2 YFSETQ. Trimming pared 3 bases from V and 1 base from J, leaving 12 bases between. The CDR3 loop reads CASSSQGGGTDTQYF. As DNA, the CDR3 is TGCGCCAGCAGCTCCCAGGGTGGAGGCACAGATACGCAGTATTTT.

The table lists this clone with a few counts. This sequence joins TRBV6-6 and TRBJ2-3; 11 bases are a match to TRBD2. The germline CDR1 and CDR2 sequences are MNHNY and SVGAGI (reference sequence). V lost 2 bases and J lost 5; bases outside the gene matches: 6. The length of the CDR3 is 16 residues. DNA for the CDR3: TGTGCCAGCAGTTACGGGGTAGCGGGAGGGTTAGATACGCAGTATTTT. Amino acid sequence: CASSYGVAGGLDTQYF.

DNA of the CDR3: TGCAGCGCCCGCTCTGGAAACACCATATATTTT. Amino acid sequence: CSARSGNTIYF. The rearrangement links TRBV29-1 to TRBJ1-3; D uncertain. The CDR3 is made up of 11 amino acids. The germline CDR1 and CDR2 sequences are SQVTM and ANQGSEA. V lost 7 bases to trimming and J lost 0 bases, with 4 bases between them. The full variable domain, completed using reference TRBV29-1 and TRBJ1-3, is SAVISQKPSRDICQRGTSLTIQCQVDSQVTMMFWYRQQPGQSLTLIATANQGSEATYESGFVIDKFPISRPNLTFSTLTVSNMSPEDSSIYLCSARSGNTIYFGEGSWLTVV.

The CDR3 sequence is CASSRTSGRGDEQFF. In DNA form, the CDR3 reads TGTGCCAGCAGTAGAACTAGCGGGCGTGGCGATGAGCAGTTCTTC. The genes are TRBV6-5 and TRBJ2-1, with 9 bases aligning to TRBD2. CDR3 length: 15 amino acids. Germline assignment: CDR1 MNHEY and CDR2 SVGAGI. Germline trimming cut 5 bases from V and 8 bases from J; bases unmatched to any gene: 10.

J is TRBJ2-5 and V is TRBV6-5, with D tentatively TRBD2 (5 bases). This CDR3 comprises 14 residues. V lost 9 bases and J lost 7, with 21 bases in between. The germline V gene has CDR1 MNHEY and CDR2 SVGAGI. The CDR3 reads CASTVAPGVGTQYF. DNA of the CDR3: TGTGCCAGTACCGTGGCTCCCGGGGTAGGGACCCAGTACTTC.

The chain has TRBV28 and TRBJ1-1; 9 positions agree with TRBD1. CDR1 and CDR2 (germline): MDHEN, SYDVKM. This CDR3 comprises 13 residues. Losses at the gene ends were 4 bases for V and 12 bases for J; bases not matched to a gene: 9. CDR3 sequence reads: CASSWDRERKTFF. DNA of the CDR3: TGTGCCAGCAGTTGGGACAGGGAAAGGAAAACTTTCTTT.

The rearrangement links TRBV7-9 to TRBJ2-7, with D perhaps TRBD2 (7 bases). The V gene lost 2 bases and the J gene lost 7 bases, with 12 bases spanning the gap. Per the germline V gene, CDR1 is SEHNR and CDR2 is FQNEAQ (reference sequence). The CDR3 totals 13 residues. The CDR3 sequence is CASSLTGGQEQYF. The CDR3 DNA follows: TGTGCCAGCAGCTTAACCGGGGGGCAGGAGCAGTACTTC.

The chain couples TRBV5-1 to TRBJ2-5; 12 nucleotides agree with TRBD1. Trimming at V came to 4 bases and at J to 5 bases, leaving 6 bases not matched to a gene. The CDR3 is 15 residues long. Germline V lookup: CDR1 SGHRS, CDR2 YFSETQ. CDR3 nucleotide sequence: TGCGCCAGCAGCCTGGGGACAGGGGGCCGGGAGACCCAGTACTTC. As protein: CASSLGTGGRETQYF.

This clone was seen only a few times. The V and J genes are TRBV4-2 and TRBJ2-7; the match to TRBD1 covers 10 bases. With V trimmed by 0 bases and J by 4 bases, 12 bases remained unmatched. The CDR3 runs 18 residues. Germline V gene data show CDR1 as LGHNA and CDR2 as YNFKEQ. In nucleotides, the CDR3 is TGTGCCAGCAGCCAAGATTACGCCGGGACAGGGGAGTGGTACGAGCAGTACTTC. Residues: CASSQDYAGTGEWYEQYF.

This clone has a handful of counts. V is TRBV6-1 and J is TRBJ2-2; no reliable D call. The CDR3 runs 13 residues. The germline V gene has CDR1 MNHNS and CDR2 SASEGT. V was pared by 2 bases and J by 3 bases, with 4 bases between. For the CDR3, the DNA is TGTGCCAGCAGTGAACGCGACACCGGGGAGCTGTTTTTT. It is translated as CASSERDTGELFF.

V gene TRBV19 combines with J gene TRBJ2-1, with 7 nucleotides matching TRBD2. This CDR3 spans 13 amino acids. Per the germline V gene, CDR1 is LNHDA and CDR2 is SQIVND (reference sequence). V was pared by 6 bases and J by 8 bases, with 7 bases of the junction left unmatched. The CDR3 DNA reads TGTGCCAGTAGAGGCGGACTAGTGGATGAGCAGTTCTTC. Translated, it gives CASRGGLVDEQFF.

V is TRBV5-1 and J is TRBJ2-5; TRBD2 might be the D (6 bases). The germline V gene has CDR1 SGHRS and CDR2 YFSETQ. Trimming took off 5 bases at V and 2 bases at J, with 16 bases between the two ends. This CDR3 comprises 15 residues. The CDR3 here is CASRVLTGTQETQYF. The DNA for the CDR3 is TGCGCCAGCAGAGTTTTAACCGGGACTCAAGAGACCCAGTACTTC.

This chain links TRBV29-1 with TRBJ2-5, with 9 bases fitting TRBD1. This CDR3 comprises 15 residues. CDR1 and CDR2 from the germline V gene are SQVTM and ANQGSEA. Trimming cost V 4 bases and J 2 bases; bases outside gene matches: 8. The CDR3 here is CSVGSPGTGQETQYF. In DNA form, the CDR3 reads TGCAGCGTTGGCTCCCCCGGGACAGGGCAAGAGACCCAGTACTTC.

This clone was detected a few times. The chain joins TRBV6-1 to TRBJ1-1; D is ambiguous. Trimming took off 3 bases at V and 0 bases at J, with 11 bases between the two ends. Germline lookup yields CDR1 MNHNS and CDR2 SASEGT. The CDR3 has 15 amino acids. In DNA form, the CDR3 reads TGTGCCAGCAGTGATCTTGGCAGGATGAACACTGAAGCTTTCTTT. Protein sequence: CASSDLGRMNTEAFF.

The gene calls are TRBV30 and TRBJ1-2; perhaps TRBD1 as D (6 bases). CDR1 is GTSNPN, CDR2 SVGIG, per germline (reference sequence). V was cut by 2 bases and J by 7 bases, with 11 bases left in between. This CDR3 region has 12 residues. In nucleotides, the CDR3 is TGTGCCTGGAGTTTGGGGGCGCGTGGCTACACCTTC. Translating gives CAWSLGARGYTF. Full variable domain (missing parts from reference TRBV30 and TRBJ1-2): SQTIHQWPATLVQPVGSPLSLECTVEGTSNPNLYWYRQAAGRGLQLLFYSVGIGQISSEVPQNLSASRPQDRQFILSSKKLLLSDSGFYLCAWSLGARGYTFGSGTRLTVV.

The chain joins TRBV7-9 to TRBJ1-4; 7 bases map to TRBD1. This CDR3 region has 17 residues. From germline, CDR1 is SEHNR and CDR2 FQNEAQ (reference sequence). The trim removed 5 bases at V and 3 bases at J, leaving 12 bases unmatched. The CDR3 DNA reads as TGTGCCAGCAGCCCAAGCAGGGGGGTAACGCCTAATGAAAAACTGTTTTTT. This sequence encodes CASSPSRGVTPNEKLFF.

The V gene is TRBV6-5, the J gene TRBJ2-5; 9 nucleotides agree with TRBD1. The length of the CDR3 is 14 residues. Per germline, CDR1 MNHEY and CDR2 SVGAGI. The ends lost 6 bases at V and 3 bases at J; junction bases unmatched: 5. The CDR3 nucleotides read TGTGCCAGCAGCCCCGGGACAGGGAAAGAGACCCAGTACTTC. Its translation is CASSPGTGKETQYF.

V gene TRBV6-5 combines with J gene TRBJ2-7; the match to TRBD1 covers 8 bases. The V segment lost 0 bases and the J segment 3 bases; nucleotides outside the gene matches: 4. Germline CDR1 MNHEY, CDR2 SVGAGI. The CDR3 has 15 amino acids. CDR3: CASSYSVQGGYEQYF. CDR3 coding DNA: TGTGCCAGCAGTTACTCGGTACAGGGGGGCTACGAGCAGTACTTC.

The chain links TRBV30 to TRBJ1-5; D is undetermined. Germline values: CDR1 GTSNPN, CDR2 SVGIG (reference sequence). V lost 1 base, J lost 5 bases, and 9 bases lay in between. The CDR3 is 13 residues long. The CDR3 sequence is CAWSGSRDQPQHF. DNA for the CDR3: TGTGCCTGGAGTGGGTCGAGGGATCAGCCCCAGCATTTT. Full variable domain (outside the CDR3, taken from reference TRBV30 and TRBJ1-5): SQTIHQWPATLVQPVGSPLSLECTVEGTSNPNLYWYRQAAGRGLQLLFYSVGIGQISSEVPQNLSASRPQDRQFILSSKKLLLSDSGFYLCAWSGSRDQPQHFGDGTRLSIL.

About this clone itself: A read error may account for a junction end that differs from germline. The CDR3 coding sequence is TGTGCCAGCAGTGAATTGGGGACAGGGGCCGCGTCCTTC. Its translation is CASSELGTGAASF. The chain carries TRBV6-1 and TRBJ1-2; TRBD1 aligns across 10 bases. CDR1 is MNHNS, CDR2 SASEGT, per germline. CDR3 size: 13 residues.

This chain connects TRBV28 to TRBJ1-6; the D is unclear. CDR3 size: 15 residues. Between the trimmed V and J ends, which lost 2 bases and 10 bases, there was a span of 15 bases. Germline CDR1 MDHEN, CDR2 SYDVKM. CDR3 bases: TGTGCCAGCAGTTTAGGTGGTCGGGGTCCATCACCCCTCCACTTT. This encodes CASSLGGRGPSPLHF. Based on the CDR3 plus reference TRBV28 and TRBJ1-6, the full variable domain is DVKVTQSSRYLVKRTGEKVFLECVQDMDHENMFWYRQDPGLGLRLIYFSYDVKMKEKGDIPEGYSVSREKKERFSLILESASTNQTSMYLCASSLGGRGPSPLHFGNGTRLTVT.

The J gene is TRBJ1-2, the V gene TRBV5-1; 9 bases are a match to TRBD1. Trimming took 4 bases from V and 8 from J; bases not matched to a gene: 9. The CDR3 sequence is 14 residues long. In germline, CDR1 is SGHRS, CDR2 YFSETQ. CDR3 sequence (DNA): TGCGCCAGCAGCGCCCGTACAGGGGGCGGCGGCTACACCTTC. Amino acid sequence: CASSARTGGGGYTF.

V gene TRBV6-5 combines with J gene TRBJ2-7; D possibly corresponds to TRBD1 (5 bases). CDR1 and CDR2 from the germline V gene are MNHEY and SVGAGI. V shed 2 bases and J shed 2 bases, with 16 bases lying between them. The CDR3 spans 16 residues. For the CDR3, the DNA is TGTGCCAGCAGTTACGATGGGCGTTCAGGGCCCTACGAGCAGTACTTC. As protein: CASSYDGRSGPYEQYF.

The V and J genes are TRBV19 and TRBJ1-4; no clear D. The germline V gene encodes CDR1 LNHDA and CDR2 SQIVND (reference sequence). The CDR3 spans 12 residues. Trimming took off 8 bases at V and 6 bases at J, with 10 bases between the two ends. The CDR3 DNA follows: TGTGCCAGTGGAGAGACGGATGAAAAACTGTTTTTT. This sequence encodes CASGETDEKLFF.